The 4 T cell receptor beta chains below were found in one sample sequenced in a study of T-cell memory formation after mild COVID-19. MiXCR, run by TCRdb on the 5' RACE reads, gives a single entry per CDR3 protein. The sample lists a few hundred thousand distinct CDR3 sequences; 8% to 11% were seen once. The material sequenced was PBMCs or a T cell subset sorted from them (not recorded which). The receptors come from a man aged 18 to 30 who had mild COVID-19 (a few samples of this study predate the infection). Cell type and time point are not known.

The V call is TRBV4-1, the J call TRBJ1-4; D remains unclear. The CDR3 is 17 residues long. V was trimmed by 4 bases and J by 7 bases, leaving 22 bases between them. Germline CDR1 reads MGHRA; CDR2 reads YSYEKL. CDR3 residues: CASSPGYTTLAAEKLFF. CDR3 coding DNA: TGCGCCAGCAGCCCCGGATATACCACGCTGGCGGCTGAAAAACTGTTTTTT.

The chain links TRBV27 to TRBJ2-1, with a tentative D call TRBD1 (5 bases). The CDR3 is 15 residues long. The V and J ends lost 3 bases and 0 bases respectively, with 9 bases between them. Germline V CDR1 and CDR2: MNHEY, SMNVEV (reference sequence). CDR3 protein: CASSFQGSSYNEQFF. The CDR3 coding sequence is TGTGCCAGCAGTTTTCAGGGAAGCTCCTACAATGAGCAGTTCTTC.

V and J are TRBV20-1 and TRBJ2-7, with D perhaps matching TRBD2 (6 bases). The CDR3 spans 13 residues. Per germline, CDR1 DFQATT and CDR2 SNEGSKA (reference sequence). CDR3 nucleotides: TGCATCCTCTCTGGGGGGAAAGGATACGAGCAGTACGTC. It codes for CILSGGKGYEQYV.

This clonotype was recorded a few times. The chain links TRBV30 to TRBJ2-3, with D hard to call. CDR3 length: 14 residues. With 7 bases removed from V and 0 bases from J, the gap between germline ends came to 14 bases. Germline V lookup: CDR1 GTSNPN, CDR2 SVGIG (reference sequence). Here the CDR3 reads CASPGGSSTDTQYF. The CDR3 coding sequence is TGTGCCTCACCCGGCGGATCTAGCACAGATACGCAGTATTTT.